This T cell receptor beta chain was sequenced for a study of cytomegalovirus exposure and HLA in healthy donors. Findings and caveats of the study: The authors considered a cluster of highly shared sequence variants likely to be a sequencing artifact. Using a false discovery rate of 0.05, a later analysis showed that 15,000 to 20,000 TCR beta sequences were associated with HLA alleles.

Primers for the PCR totalled 60 Vbeta and 13 Jbeta. Method: immunoSEQ multiplex PCR; TCRdb's copy keeps in-frame clones and lacks some. Of about 130,000 clones listed, around three quarters are singletons. Turning to this clone: Antigen specificity is unknown.

Germline CDR1 GTSNPN, CDR2 SVGIG (reference sequence). The CDR3 is 12 residues long. Trimming pared 3 bases from V and 8 bases from J, leaving 13 bases between. This clonotype was sampled from a man aged 30 to 45 in good health and CMV-seronegative. The source material was PBMCs. V gene TRBV30 combines with J gene TRBJ1-2; D is perhaps TRBD1 (6 bases). CDR3 residues: CAWRRGAGGYTF. The CDR3, as DNA: TGTGCCTGGAGGCGGGGGGCGGGAGGCTACACCTTC.